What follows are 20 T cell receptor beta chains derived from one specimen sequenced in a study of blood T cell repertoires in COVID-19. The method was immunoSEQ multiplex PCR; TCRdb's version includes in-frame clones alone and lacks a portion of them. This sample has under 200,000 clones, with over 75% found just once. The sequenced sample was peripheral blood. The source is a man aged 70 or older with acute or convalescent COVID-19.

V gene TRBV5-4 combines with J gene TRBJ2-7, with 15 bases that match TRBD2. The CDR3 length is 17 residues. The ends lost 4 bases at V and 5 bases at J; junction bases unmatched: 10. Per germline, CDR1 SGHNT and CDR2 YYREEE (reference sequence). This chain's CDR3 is CASSPSGTSGRPNEQYF. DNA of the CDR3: TGTGCCAGCAGCCCCTCCGGGACTAGCGGGAGGCCCAACGAGCAGTACTTC.

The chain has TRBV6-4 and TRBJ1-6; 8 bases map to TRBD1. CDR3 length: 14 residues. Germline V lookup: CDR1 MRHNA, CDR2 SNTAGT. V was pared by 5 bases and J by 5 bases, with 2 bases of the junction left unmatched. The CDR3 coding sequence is TGTGCCAGCAGTTTGACAGGGGATAATTCACCCCTCCACTTT. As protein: CASSLTGDNSPLHF.

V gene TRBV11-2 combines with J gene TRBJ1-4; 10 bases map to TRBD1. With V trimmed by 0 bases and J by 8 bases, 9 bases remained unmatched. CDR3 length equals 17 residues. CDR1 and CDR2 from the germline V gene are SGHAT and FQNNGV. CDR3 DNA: TGTGCCAGCAGCTTAGATTTGGGACAGGGGTTTATCGAAAAACTGTTTTTT. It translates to CASSLDLGQGFIEKLFF.

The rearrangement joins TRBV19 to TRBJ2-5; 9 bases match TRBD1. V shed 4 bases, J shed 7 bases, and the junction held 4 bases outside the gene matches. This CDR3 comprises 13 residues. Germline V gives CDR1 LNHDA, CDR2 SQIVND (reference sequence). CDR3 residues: CASSTGQGGTQYF. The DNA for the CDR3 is TGTGCCAGTAGTACGGGACAGGGTGGGACCCAGTACTTC.

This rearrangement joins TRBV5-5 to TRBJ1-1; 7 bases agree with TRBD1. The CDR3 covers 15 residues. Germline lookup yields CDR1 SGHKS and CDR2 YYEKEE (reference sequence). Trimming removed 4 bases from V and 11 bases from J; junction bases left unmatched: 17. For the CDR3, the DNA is TGTGCCAGCAGCCAGGAGACAGGGAAGTTTTTGATTGCTTTCTTT. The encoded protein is CASSQETGKFLIAFF.

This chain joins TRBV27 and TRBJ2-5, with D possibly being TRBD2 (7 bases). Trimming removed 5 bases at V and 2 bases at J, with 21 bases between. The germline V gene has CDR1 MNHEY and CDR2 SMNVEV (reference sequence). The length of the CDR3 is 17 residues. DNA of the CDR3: TGTGCCAGCAGTCATTTTCCACCTAGGGGGGGTCAAGAGACCCAGTACTTC. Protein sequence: CASSHFPPRGGQETQYF.

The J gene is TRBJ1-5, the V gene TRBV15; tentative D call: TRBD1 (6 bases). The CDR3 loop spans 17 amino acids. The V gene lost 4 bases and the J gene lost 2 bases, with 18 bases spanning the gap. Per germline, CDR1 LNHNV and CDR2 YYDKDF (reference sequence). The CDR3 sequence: CATSMNQGWVGNQPQHF. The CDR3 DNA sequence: TGTGCCACCAGCATGAATCAGGGGTGGGTGGGCAATCAGCCCCAGCATTTT.

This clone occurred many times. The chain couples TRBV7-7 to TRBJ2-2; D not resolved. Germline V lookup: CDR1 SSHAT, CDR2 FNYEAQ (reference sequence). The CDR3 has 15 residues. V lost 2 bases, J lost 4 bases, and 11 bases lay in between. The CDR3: CASSLKPGGTGELFF. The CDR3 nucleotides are TGTGCCAGCAGCTTAAAGCCCGGTGGCACCGGGGAGCTGTTTTTT.

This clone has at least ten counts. CDR3 amino acids: CASSPLQGGRAPQHF. As DNA, the CDR3 is TGTGCCAGCTCACCACTACAGGGGGGTAGGGCGCCCCAGCATTTT. The chain joins TRBV18 to TRBJ1-5, with 8 nucleotides matching TRBD1. CDR1 is KGHSH and CDR2 is LQKENI in the germline V gene. The CDR3 is 15 amino acids. J was trimmed by 9 bases and V by 1 base; bases with no gene match: 8.

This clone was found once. The CDR3 protein is CAWSVQAAGANVLTF. The CDR3 DNA is TGTGCCTGGAGTGTACAGGCAGCTGGGGCCAACGTCCTGACTTTC. The V call is TRBV30, the J call TRBJ2-6; a weak D match, TRBD1 (5 bases). From germline, CDR1 is GTSNPN and CDR2 SVGIG (reference sequence). V was clipped by 0 bases and J by 2 bases, with 8 bases between them. This CDR3 is built from 15 residues.

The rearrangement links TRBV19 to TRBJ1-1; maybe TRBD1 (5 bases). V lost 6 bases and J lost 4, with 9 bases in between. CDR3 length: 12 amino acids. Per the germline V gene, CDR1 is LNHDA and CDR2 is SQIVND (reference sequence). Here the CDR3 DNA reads TGTGCCAGTAGCGACAGACCCACTGAAGCTTTCTTT. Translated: CASSDRPTEAFF.

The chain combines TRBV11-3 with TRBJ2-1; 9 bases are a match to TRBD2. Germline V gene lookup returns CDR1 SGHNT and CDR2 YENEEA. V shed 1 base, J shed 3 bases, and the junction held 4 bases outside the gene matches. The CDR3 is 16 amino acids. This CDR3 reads CASSLVSSGVYNEQFF. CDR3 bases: TGTGCCAGCAGCTTAGTTTCTAGCGGGGTCTACAATGAGCAGTTCTTC. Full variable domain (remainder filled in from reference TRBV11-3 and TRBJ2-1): EAGVVQSPRYKIIEKKQPVAFWCNPISGHNTLYWYLQNLGQGPELLIRYENEEAVDDSQLPKDRFSAERLKGVDSTLKIQPAELGDSAVYLCASSLVSSGVYNEQFFGPGTRLTVL.

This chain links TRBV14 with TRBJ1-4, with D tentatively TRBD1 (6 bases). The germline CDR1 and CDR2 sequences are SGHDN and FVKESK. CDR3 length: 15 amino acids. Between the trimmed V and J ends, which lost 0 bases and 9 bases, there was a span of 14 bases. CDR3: CASSQEGQGWKKLFF. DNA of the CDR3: TGTGCCAGCAGCCAAGAGGGGCAGGGGTGGAAAAAACTGTTTTTT.

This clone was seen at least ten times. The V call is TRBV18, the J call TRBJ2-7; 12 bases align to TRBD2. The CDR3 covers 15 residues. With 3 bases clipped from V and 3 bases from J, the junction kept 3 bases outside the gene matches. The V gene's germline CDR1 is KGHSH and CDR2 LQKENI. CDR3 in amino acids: CASSPGLAGIYEQYF. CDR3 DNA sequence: TGTGCCAGCTCACCTGGACTAGCGGGAATCTACGAGCAGTACTTC.

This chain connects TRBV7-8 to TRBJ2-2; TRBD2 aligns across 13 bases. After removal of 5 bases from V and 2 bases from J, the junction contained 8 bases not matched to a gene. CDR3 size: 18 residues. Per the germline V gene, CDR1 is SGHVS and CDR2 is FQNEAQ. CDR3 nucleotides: TGTGCCAGCAGCGCGACTAGCGGGGGGTTCCTAAACACCGGGGAGCTGTTTTTT. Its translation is CASSATSGGFLNTGELFF.

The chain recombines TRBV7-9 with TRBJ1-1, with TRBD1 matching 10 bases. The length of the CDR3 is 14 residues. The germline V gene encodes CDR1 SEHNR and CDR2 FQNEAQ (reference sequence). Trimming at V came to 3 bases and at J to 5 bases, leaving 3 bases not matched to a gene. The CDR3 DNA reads TGTGCCAGCAGCTTCGGACAGGGGGATACTGAAGCTTTCTTT. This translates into CASSFGQGDTEAFF.

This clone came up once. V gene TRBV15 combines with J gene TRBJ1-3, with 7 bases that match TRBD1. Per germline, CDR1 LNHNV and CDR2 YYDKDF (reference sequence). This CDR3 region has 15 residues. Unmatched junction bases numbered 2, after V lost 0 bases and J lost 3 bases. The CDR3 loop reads CATSRDGDSGNTIYF. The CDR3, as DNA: TGTGCCACCAGCAGAGATGGGGACAGTGGAAACACCATATATTTT.

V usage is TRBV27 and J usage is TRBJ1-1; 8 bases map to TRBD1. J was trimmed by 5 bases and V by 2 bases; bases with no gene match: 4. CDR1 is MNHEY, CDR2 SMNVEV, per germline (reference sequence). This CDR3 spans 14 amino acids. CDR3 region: CASSLQGARTEAFF. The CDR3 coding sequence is TGTGCCAGCAGTTTACAGGGGGCGAGGACTGAAGCTTTCTTT.

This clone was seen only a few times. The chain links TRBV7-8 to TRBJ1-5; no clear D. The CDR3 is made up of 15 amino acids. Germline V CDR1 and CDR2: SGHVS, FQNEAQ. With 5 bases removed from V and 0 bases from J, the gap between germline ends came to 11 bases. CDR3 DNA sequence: TGTGCCAGCAGCCGGGCCCAATATAGCAATCAGCCCCAGCATTTT. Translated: CASSRAQYSNQPQHF.

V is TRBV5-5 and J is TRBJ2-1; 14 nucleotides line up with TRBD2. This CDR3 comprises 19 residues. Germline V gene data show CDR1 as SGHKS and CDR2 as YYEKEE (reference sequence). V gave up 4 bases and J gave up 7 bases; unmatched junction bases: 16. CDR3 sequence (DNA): TGTGCCAGCAGCCAGACTTGGGGACTAGCGGGAGTTAGGGAAAATGAGCAGTTCTTC. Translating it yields CASSQTWGLAGVRENEQFF.